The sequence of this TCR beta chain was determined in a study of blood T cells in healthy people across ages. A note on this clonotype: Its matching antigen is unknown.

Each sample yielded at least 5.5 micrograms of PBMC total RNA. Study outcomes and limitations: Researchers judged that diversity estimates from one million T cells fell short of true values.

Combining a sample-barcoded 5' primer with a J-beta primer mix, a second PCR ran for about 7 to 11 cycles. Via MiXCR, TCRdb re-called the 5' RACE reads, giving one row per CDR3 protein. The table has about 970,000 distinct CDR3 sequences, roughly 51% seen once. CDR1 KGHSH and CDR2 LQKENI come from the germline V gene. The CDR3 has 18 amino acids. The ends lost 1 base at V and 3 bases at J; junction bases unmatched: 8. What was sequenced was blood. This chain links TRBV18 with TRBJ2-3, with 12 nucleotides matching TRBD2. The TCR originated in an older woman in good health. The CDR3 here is CASSPLRPGLAGTDTQYF. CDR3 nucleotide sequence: TGTGCCAGCTCACCACTACGTCCCGGACTAGCGGGAACAGATACGCAGTATTTT.